The source of this T cell receptor beta chain is a study of memory CD4+ T cells and cytomegalovirus serostatus. The sort gate was single viable CD3+CD4+CD8-CD45RO+ cells for memory CD4+ T cells. Total CD4+ T cells were enriched by CD4 positive selection. Germline CDR1 reads SGDLS; CDR2 reads YYNGEE. CDR3 length equals 13 residues. Trimming removed 0 bases from V and 10 bases from J, with 11 bases in between. Findings of the study overall: CMV serostatus prediction reached median AUC approximately 0.95, or 0.91 with US-trained model.

As concerns this clone: Its antigen is not identified.

Clones were read by immunoSEQ multiplex PCR, and TCRdb kept only the in-frame ones, dropping some. The table includes over 75,000 clones, 75% to 85% detected once. The chain has TRBV9 and TRBJ2-1, with TRBD2 as a possible D gene (6 bases). The specimen was memory CD4+ T cells from blood. The TCR sequence derives from an adult in good health and CMV-seropositive. The CDR3 loop is CASSVGPTSEQFF. The CDR3 DNA sequence: TGTGCCAGCAGCGTAGGCCCTACTAGCGAGCAGTTCTTC.